Listed below are T cell receptor beta chains from one sample, sequenced in a study of long-term antiretroviral therapy in people with HIV. Assay used: immunoSEQ multiplex PCR; TCRdb lists only in-frame clones, some missing. The sample has under 20,000 clones, roughly nine tenths seen once; the top ten hold more than 7%. The specimen comprised unsorted PBMCs, sampled 0.3 years after starting antiretroviral therapy. These receptors all come from a man in his sixties with HIV. Each CDR3 is given with its conserved first and last residue.

V: TRBV6-5; J: TRBJ1-1; CDR3: CASSYSRITNTEAFF
V: TRBV5-1; J: TRBJ2-7; CDR3: CASSLVTDTYEQYF
V: TRBV5-6; J: TRBJ1-1; CDR3: CASSCPVCMNTEAFF
V: TRBV6-4; J: TRBJ2-5; CDR3: CASSEGPTETQYF
V: TRBV19; J: TRBJ2-7; CDR3: CASKTDYSYEQYF
V: TRBV28; J: TRBJ1-5; CDR3: CASSSLSGDQPQHF
V: TRBV7-2; J: TRBJ1-5; CDR3: CASSFEGFNQPQHF
V: TRBV5-1; J: TRBJ2-1; CDR3: CASSLSRDNEQFF
V: TRBV19; J: TRBJ2-3; CDR3: CASSMNRGADTQYF
V: TRBV7-2; J: TRBJ2-7; CDR3: CASSIRTSGSGYEQYF
V: TRBV30; J: TRBJ2-7; CDR3: CAWSVHPDEQYF
V: TRBV10-2; J: TRBJ2-2; CDR3: CATLGRGGLPGELFF
V: TRBV7-3; J: TRBJ2-5; CDR3: CASSLLAQETQYF
V: TRBV15; J: TRBJ2-3; CDR3: CATSRRMGTDTQYF
V: TRBV12-2; J: TRBJ2-1; CDR3: CASRFRPTAGGYNEQFF
V: TRBV5-1; J: TRBJ2-5; CDR3: CASSGLALETQYF
V: TRBV6-6; J: TRBJ2-5; CDR3: CASSYGGVETQYF
V: TRBV6-1; J: TRBJ2-2; CDR3: CASSSGTGRTGELFF
V: TRBV19; J: TRBJ1-5; CDR3: CASRGSLNQPQHF
V: TRBV2; J: TRBJ2-4; CDR3: CASIPWGDSGGKNIQYF
V: TRBV9; J: TRBJ1-4; CDR3: CASSVVQFLSANEKLFF
V: TRBV4-3; J: TRBJ2-3; CDR3: CASSFGTGSTDTQYF
V: TRBV11-2; J: TRBJ2-5; CDR3: CASSWQETQYF
V: TRBV7-9; J: TRBJ2-1; CDR3: CASSQEYNEQFF